This T cell receptor (beta chain) was profiled in a study of shared clonotypes between healthy human individuals. In the study overall: Plates per donor: three CD4 naive, three CD4 memory, two CD8 naive, one CD8 memory. General observations from the study: Shared clonotypes: 4.5% to 5% naive CD4, around 3.5% naive CD8, roughly 2.2% memory CD4, 0.4% memory CD8.

With regard to this clone: The antigen remains undetermined.

CD45RA-negative memory and CD45RA+ naive subsets were split from the CD4+ cells. TCRdb's table, derived via immunoSEQ multiplex PCR, lists solely in-frame clones and lacks some. The sample holds some 1,400,000 clones, more than 95% seen once. V lost 0 bases to trimming and J lost 2 bases, with 15 bases between them. The CDR3 totals 16 residues. Germline V gene sequence: CDR1 SGHDT, CDR2 YYEEEE. The clonotype was recovered from a man aged 30-40 years in good health. The specimen was naive CD4+ T cells sorted from blood. The subset is: CD45RA+ positively selected. The genes are TRBV5-6 and TRBJ2-7; perhaps TRBD2 as D (5 bases). This chain's CDR3 is CASSLGGPGPPYEQYF. The CDR3 DNA reads as TGTGCCAGCAGCTTGGGAGGGCCCGGGCCCCCCTACGAGCAGTACTTC.